At least ten counts were recorded for the clone carrying this TCR beta chain. The sample is drawn from a study of neurological immune-mediated disorders. MiXCR, applied by TCRdb to the 5' RACE reads, yields one record per CDR3 protein. The table records approximately 46,000 distinct CDR3 sequences, approximately 2.8% of them present only once. CDR3 length: 15 residues. The germline V and J ends were trimmed by 0 bases and 4 bases, with 10 bases remaining between them. Germline CDR1 and CDR2: SGHDN and FVKESK. The sample taken for sequencing was PBMCs. The receptor comes from a woman aged 45-65 years with multiple sclerosis. The chain employs TRBV14 and TRBJ2-1; no firm D call. The CDR3 here is CASSQDLDGYNEQFF. DNA for the CDR3: TGTGCCAGCAGCCAAGATTTAGACGGGTACAATGAGCAGTTCTTC. Drawing the rest from reference TRBV14 and TRBJ2-1, the complete variable domain is EAGVTQFPSHSVIEKGQTVTLRCDPISGHDNLYWYRRVMGKEIKFLLHFVKESKQDESGMPNNRFLAERTGGTYSTLKVQPAELEDSGVYFCASSQDLDGYNEQFFGPGTRLTVL.